These 26 T cell receptor beta chains originate from one sample sequenced in a study of T cells after yellow fever vaccination. In TCRdb, the 5' RACE reads were re-called with MiXCR into one record per CDR3 protein. The table shows 110,000 to 150,000 distinct CDR3 sequences, with 6.6% occurring only once. The input for sequencing was CD4+ T cells sorted from PBMCs, taken 10 days after the yellow fever booster vaccination. The receptor source for this set is a young man who received the YFV17D yellow fever vaccine.

At least ten counts were recorded for this clonotype. The rearrangement joins TRBV30 to TRBJ2-7; 10 nucleotides line up with TRBD2. Germline V gene sequence: CDR1 GTSNPN, CDR2 SVGIG (reference sequence). V shed 1 base, J shed 3 bases, and the junction held 9 bases outside the gene matches. The CDR3 consists of 16 residues. This CDR3 reads CAWSGTTSGTFYEQYF. CDR3 DNA: TGTGCCTGGAGTGGAACCACTAGCGGGACCTTCTACGAGCAGTACTTC.

This clonotype was observed many times. V is TRBV7-2 and J is TRBJ1-2; no firm D call. CDR1 SGHTA and CDR2 FQGNSA come from the germline V gene. V was pared by 1 base and J by 2 bases, with 5 bases between. This CDR3 has 13 amino acids. This CDR3 is CASSLGENYGYTF. The DNA of the CDR3 is TGTGCCAGCAGCTTAGGGGAAAACTATGGCTACACCTTC.

This clonotype was found many times. The V gene is TRBV4-3, the J gene TRBJ2-1, with a weak D call TRBD2 (6 bases). Germline lookup yields CDR1 LGHNA and CDR2 YSLEER. The CDR3 loop spans 14 amino acids. Trimming took off 0 bases at V and 10 bases at J, with 13 bases between the two ends. The CDR3 loop is CASSQDMAGREQFF. The CDR3 coding sequence is TGCGCCAGCAGCCAAGATATGGCGGGACGGGAGCAGTTCTTC.

This clonotype appeared many times. V usage is TRBV7-8 and J usage is TRBJ1-4; 7 bases line up with TRBD1. V was clipped by 3 bases and J by 2 bases; unmatched bases: 3. CDR3 length: 15 residues. Germline loops: CDR1 SGHVS, CDR2 FQNEAQ. CDR3 sequence: CASSLRGPTNEKLFF. The CDR3 bases are TGTGCCAGCAGCTTGAGGGGGCCTACTAATGAAAAACTGTTTTTT.

In this sample, this clonotype turned up a few times. V and J are TRBV6-1 and TRBJ1-2, with a possible D match to TRBD1 (6 bases). With 5 bases removed from V and 3 bases from J, the gap between germline ends came to 13 bases. Germline V gives CDR1 MNHNS, CDR2 SASEGT. CDR3 length: 14 amino acids. DNA for the CDR3: TGTGCCAGCAGTCTCCGGACAGATTACTATGGCTACACCTTC. It is translated as CASSLRTDYYGYTF.

The chain combines TRBV10-3 with TRBJ2-3; 10 nucleotides align to TRBD2. V shed 6 bases and J 4 bases; nucleotides not matched to a gene: 4. The length of the CDR3 is 14 residues. Germline CDR1 ENHRY, CDR2 SYGVKD. CDR3 region: CAISTSGVADTQYF. CDR3 DNA sequence: TGTGCCATCAGCACTAGCGGGGTTGCAGATACGCAGTATTTT.

Points on this clonotype: A much larger clone differs from this one at a single base, so this may be a read error. J is TRBJ2-7 and V is TRBV5-5; possibly TRBD1 or TRBD2 for D (5 bases each). This CDR3 region has 16 residues. CDR1 SGHKS and CDR2 YYEKEE come from the germline V gene (reference sequence). CDR3 coding DNA: TGTGCCAGCAGCCAAGACGCCGGGACCGTAACCTACGAGCTGTACTTC. It codes for CASSQDAGTVTYELYF.

This clonotype has at least ten counts. This chain connects TRBV30 to TRBJ2-1, with 8 bases fitting TRBD2. V lost 1 base to trimming and J lost 7 bases; unmatched junction nucleotides: 3. This CDR3 contains 13 residues. In germline, CDR1 is GTSNPN, CDR2 SVGIG (reference sequence). The DNA of the CDR3 is TGTGCCTGGAGTGGAGCTAGCGGGAATGAGCAGTTCTTC. It codes for CAWSGASGNEQFF.

This clonotype was recorded at least ten times. The chain employs TRBV12-3 or TRBV12-4 and TRBJ2-7; D gene unclear. This CDR3 comprises 14 residues. V lost 5 bases to trimming and J lost 3 bases, with 14 bases between them. The CDR3: CASSVDAQVYEQYF. The CDR3 DNA reads as TGTGCCAGCAGTGTAGACGCCCAAGTCTACGAGCAGTACTTC.

This clonotype has a count of ten or more. V gene TRBV7-2 combines with J gene TRBJ2-5; 15 nucleotides match TRBD2. The CDR3 has 16 residues. After removal of 5 bases from V and 2 bases from J, the junction contained 3 bases not matched to a gene. Germline V gene data show CDR1 as SGHTA and CDR2 as FQGNSA. The CDR3 reads CASSPGLAGGQETQYF. Written as DNA, the CDR3 is TGTGCCAGCAGCCCGGGACTAGCGGGAGGACAAGAGACCCAGTACTTC.

This clonotype was counted ten times or more. The CDR3, as DNA: TGTGCCAGCAGTTCGGGGCAAGAGACCCAGTACTTC. It codes for CASSSGQETQYF. The chain combines TRBV28 with TRBJ2-5, with D possibly matching TRBD2 (5 bases). The CDR3 sequence is 12 residues long. Trimming took off 4 bases at V and 2 bases at J, with 5 bases between the two ends. The germline gives CDR1 MDHEN, CDR2 SYDVKM. The whole variable domain, remainder taken from reference TRBV28 and TRBJ2-5, is DVKVTQSSRYLVKRTGEKVFLECVQDMDHENMFWYRQDPGLGLRLIYFSYDVKMKEKGDIPEGYSVSREKKERFSLILESASTNQTSMYLCASSSGQETQYFGPGTRLLVL.

This clonotype has a count of ten or more. The chain has TRBV20-1 and TRBJ1-2; tentative D call: TRBD1 (6 bases). The CDR3 spans 12 residues. V shed 4 bases and J shed 4 bases, with 10 bases lying between them. From germline, CDR1 is DFQATT and CDR2 SNEGSKA (reference sequence). Here the CDR3 DNA reads TGCAGTGCTACAGGGGATGGCTATGGCTACACCTTC. Its translation is CSATGDGYGYTF.

This clonotype has more than one count but fewer than ten. The rearrangement uses TRBV5-4 and TRBJ2-4; D may be TRBD1 (6 bases). This CDR3 region has 13 residues. Germline V gene sequence: CDR1 SGHNT, CDR2 YYREEE (reference sequence). V lost 1 base to trimming and J lost 7 bases, with 9 bases between them. CDR3 coding DNA: TGTGCCAGCAGCTTGTGGCAGGGGAACATTCAGTACTTC. Translation gives CASSLWQGNIQYF.

The rearrangement uses TRBV3-1 and TRBJ2-7; 10 bases agree with TRBD1. The CDR3 covers 17 residues. The V segment lost 0 bases and the J segment 4 bases; nucleotides outside the gene matches: 9. The germline gives CDR1 LGHDT, CDR2 YNNKEL (reference sequence). The DNA of the CDR3 is TGTGCCAGCAGCCAAGAGCGACACCGGGACAGGGGTTACGAGCAGTACTTC. Protein sequence: CASSQERHRDRGYEQYF.

This clonotype was seen ten or more times. The rearrangement links TRBV7-8 to TRBJ2-2; D remains ambiguous. The CDR3 runs 15 residues. V lost 7 bases to trimming and J lost 7 bases, with 19 bases between them. Per the germline V gene, CDR1 is SGHVS and CDR2 is FQNEAQ. CDR3: CASTLPVILVGELFF. CDR3 nucleotide sequence: TGTGCCAGCACCCTACCCGTTATTCTAGTCGGGGAGCTGTTTTTT.

J is TRBJ2-7 and V is TRBV30; 10 bases agree with TRBD1. The CDR3 has 12 residues. Germline-derived CDR1 and CDR2 are GTSNPN and SVGIG (reference sequence). The J segment lost 10 bases and the V segment lost 2 bases, leaving 5 bases of the junction unmatched. The CDR3 protein is CAWSLDRGVQYF. DNA of the CDR3: TGTGCCTGGAGTTTGGACAGGGGGGTTCAGTACTTC.

This clonotype was seen ten or more times. The chain carries TRBV6-1 and TRBJ2-1; D not certain. V gave up 6 bases and J gave up 9 bases, with 15 bases separating them. The CDR3 contains 13 residues. CDR1 MNHNS and CDR2 SASEGT come from the germline V gene. The CDR3 protein is CASRQQVRTEQFF. The CDR3 DNA follows: TGTGCCAGCAGGCAACAAGTCCGTACTGAGCAGTTCTTC.

The sample holds many counts of this clonotype. The chain has TRBV10-1 and TRBJ2-1, with 7 bases aligning to TRBD2. J was trimmed by 5 bases and V by 9 bases; bases with no gene match: 13. This CDR3 contains 15 residues. Germline lookup yields CDR1 WNHNN and CDR2 SYGVQD (reference sequence). In nucleotides, the CDR3 is TGCGCCAGGGGGTGGGAGCGGGACTATCACAATGAGCAGTTCTTC. Translating it yields CARGWERDYHNEQFF.

Regarding this clonotype: This may come from a read error, since a much larger clone is one base off. The chain has TRBV5-6 and TRBJ2-1; TRBD2 aligns across 7 bases. Looked up from germline, CDR1 is SGHDT and CDR2 is YYEEEE. V was clipped by 2 bases and J by 9 bases; unmatched bases: 11. This CDR3 has 15 amino acids. The CDR3 loop reads CASSFLAGDCGEQFF. CDR3 DNA sequence: TGTGCCAGCAGCTTTCTCGCGGGAGATTGTGGTGAGCAGTTCTTC. The full variable domain, completed using reference TRBV5-6 and TRBJ2-1, is DAGVTQSPTHLIKTRGQQVTLRCSPKSGHDTVSWYQQALGQGPQFIFQYYEEEERQRGNFPDRFSGHQFPNYSSELNVNALLLGDSALYLCASSFLAGDCGEQFFGPGTRLTVL.

This clonotype came up many times. The CDR3 region has the DNA TGTGCCAGCAGCCAAGATTGGACAGGGACCGGGTATGGCTACACCTTC. It encodes CASSQDWTGTGYGYTF. The chain couples TRBV3-1 to TRBJ1-2, with 8 bases identical to TRBD1. Germline lookup yields CDR1 LGHDT and CDR2 YNNKEL (reference sequence). The CDR3 has 16 amino acids. Trimming cost V 0 bases and J 5 bases; bases outside gene matches: 8.

The chain carries TRBV7-2 and TRBJ2-1, with TRBD1 matching over 7 bases. V dropped 4 bases and J dropped 6; count of bases not matched to a gene: 9. This CDR3 has 15 residues. Germline assignment: CDR1 SGHTA and CDR2 FQGNSA. The CDR3 protein is CASSWTGTASNEQFF. The CDR3 nucleotides are TGTGCCAGCAGCTGGACCGGGACAGCCTCCAATGAGCAGTTCTTC. Full variable domain (remainder filled in from reference TRBV7-2 and TRBJ2-1): GAGVSQSPSNKVTEKGKDVELRCDPISGHTALYWYRQSLGQGLEFLIYFQGNSAPDKSGLPSDRFSAERTGGSVSTLTIQRTQQEDSAVYLCASSWTGTASNEQFFGPGTRLTVL.

This clonotype was picked up many times. The rearrangement links TRBV20-1 to TRBJ2-1; no reliable D call. The V end lost 6 bases, the J end lost 12 bases, and 21 bases lay between the germline ends. The CDR3 extends over 13 amino acids. Germline CDR1 DFQATT, CDR2 SNEGSKA (reference sequence). CDR3: CSAIPQQRAWQFF. The CDR3 DNA sequence: TGCAGTGCAATCCCCCAACAACGGGCGTGGCAGTTCTTC.

With regard to this clonotype: With a much larger clone just one base away, this may be a read error. The chain combines TRBV12-3 or TRBV12-4 with TRBJ2-3, with a tentative D call TRBD1 (6 bases). This CDR3 has 14 amino acids. With 7 bases removed from V and 7 bases from J, the gap between germline ends came to 18 bases. In DNA form, the CDR3 reads TGTGCCAGCACCTTGGGGGCGGAGACAAATACGCAGTATTTT. Protein sequence: CASTLGAETNTQYF.

This clonotype was seen many times. The chain is built from TRBV7-2 and TRBJ2-7; 9 bases are shared with TRBD2. Per germline, CDR1 SGHTA and CDR2 FQGNSA. J gave up 2 bases and V 2 bases, and 7 bases lay outside the gene matches. This CDR3 region has 16 residues. The CDR3 region is CASSLSGAGGPYEQYF. DNA of the CDR3: TGTGCCAGCAGCTTAAGCGGAGCGGGAGGCCCCTACGAGCAGTACTTC. Full variable domain (outside the CDR3, taken from reference TRBV7-2 and TRBJ2-7): GAGVSQSPSNKVTEKGKDVELRCDPISGHTALYWYRQSLGQGLEFLIYFQGNSAPDKSGLPSDRFSAERTGGSVSTLTIQRTQQEDSAVYLCASSLSGAGGPYEQYFGPGTRLTVT.

This clonotype was seen ten or more times. V and J are TRBV5-1 and TRBJ2-2, with a weak D call TRBD1 (6 bases). V lost 2 bases, J lost 6 bases, and 11 bases lay in between. CDR3 size: 14 residues. Germline values: CDR1 SGHRS, CDR2 YFSETQ. CDR3 sequence: CASSLQGSAGELFF. Here the CDR3 DNA reads TGCGCCAGCAGCTTACAGGGCTCGGCCGGGGAGCTGTTTTTT.

This clonotype was counted at least ten times. The rearrangement uses TRBV27 and TRBJ2-7; 8 positions agree with TRBD2. Germline V gene data show CDR1 as MNHEY and CDR2 as SMNVEV (reference sequence). The CDR3 loop spans 14 amino acids. Trimming removed 8 bases from V and 5 bases from J; junction bases left unmatched: 11. The CDR3 is CASRKRESGNEQYF. CDR3 sequence (DNA): TGTGCCAGCCGGAAGCGGGAGTCGGGAAACGAGCAGTACTTC.